This TCR beta chain was documented in a study of graft-versus-host responses after intestinal transplantation. A note on this clone: Its antigen is unknown.

The V and J ends lost 2 bases and 15 bases, in that order; junction bases with no gene match: 9. Germline CDR1 is SGHTA and CDR2 is FQGNSA. CDR3 length equals 13 residues. The method was immunoSEQ multiplex PCR; TCRdb's version includes in-frame clones alone and lacks a portion of them. The table lists 100,000 to 120,000 clones, about 94% of them singletons. The rearrangement joins TRBV7-2 to TRBJ2-1; 8 nucleotides match TRBD2. The receptor was isolated from a human donor who received an intestinal transplant. Sequenced material: unstimulated CD8+ T cells sorted from spleen or lymph node cells, taken before intestinal transplant. DNA of the CDR3: TGTGCCAGCAGCTTAATAGGCGGGACTAGGTGGTTCTTC. Its protein product is CASSLIGGTRWFF. Combining the CDR3 with reference TRBV7-2 and TRBJ2-1 gives the whole variable domain GAGVSQSPSNKVTEKGKDVELRCDPISGHTALYWYRQSLGQGLEFLIYFQGNSAPDKSGLPSDRFSAERTGGSVSTLTIQRTQQEDSAVYLCASSLIGGTRWFFGPGTRLTVL.